Presented here are 15 T cell receptor beta chains from one specimen sequenced in a study of T-cell memory formation after mild COVID-19. Each CDR3 protein gets one entry after TCRdb re-called the 5' RACE reads with MiXCR. Of 580,000 or so distinct CDR3 sequences listed, 15% to 20% are singletons. Sequencing was carried out using PBMCs or a T cell subset sorted from them (not recorded which). The source is an adult woman who had mild COVID-19 (a few samples of this study predate the infection). Cell type and time point are not known.

The rearrangement joins TRBV6-2 or TRBV6-3 to TRBJ1-5; D remains ambiguous. V dropped 6 bases and J dropped 0 bases, with 12 bases sitting between them. Germline V CDR1 and CDR2: MNHEY, SVGEGT. The CDR3 extends over 15 amino acids. For the CDR3, the DNA is TGTGCCAGCAGATTCTTACGATCTAGCAATCAGCCCCAGCATTTT. This gives the protein CASRFLRSSNQPQHF.

CDR3 sequence (DNA): TGTGCCAGCAGCACCCTGCCGGGGCCCAATGAGCAGTTCTTC. Translating gives CASSTLPGPNEQFF. The J gene is TRBJ2-1, the V gene TRBV7-9, with D perhaps assigned TRBD1 or TRBD2 (5 bases each). Trimming took off 5 bases at V and 6 bases at J, with 14 bases between the two ends. This CDR3 has 14 residues. CDR1 and CDR2 (germline): SEHNR, FQNEAQ (reference sequence).

This clonotype was observed a few times. The chain is built from TRBV29-1 and TRBJ1-1; D might be TRBD1 (6 bases). Germline V lookup: CDR1 SQVTM, CDR2 ANQGSEA. The V end lost 7 bases, the J end lost 0 bases, and 12 bases lay between the germline ends. The CDR3 is 13 amino acids. The DNA for the CDR3 is TGCAGCGCGGGACAAAATTTGAACACTGAAGCTTTCTTT. It translates to CSAGQNLNTEAFF.

This chain connects TRBV5-6 to TRBJ2-5; tentative D call: TRBD2 (6 bases). V lost 0 bases and J lost 5, with 14 bases in between. There are 15 residues in the CDR3. Germline CDR1 and CDR2: SGHDT and YYEEEE. This chain's CDR3 is CASSLAVIAGETQYF. Here the CDR3 DNA reads TGTGCCAGCAGCTTGGCCGTTATCGCGGGGGAGACCCAGTACTTC.

This clonotype was picked up many times. The chain uses TRBV21-1 and TRBJ2-6; TRBD2, the D gene given by the table, was not confirmed from the DNA. TRBV21-1 is termed a pseudogene. The CDR3 totals 15 residues. The DNA of the CDR3 is TGTGCCAGCAGCAGGCGCGGGCGGAGGGCCAACGTCCTGACTTTC. This gives the protein CASSRRGRRANVLTF.

In nucleotides, the CDR3 is TGTGCCACCCAGGGGGCTTATTGGGAGCAGTACTTC. Its protein is CATQGAYWEQYF. The chain uses TRBV19 and TRBJ2-7; 8 bases align to TRBD1. The CDR3 totals 12 residues. The V gene end was trimmed by 10 bases and the J gene end by 7 bases; junction bases not matched to a gene: 9. The germline V gene encodes CDR1 LNHDA and CDR2 SQIVND (reference sequence).

There are a few counts of this clonotype. The chain joins TRBV7-6 to TRBJ2-5; 8 bases match TRBD1. Germline values: CDR1 SGHVS, CDR2 FNYEAQ. The CDR3 spans 14 residues. Trimming took 5 bases from V and 5 from J; bases not matched to a gene: 7. This CDR3 is CASSARTGRETQYF. The CDR3, as DNA: TGTGCCAGCAGCGCCCGGACAGGGCGCGAGACCCAGTACTTC. Filled out from reference TRBV7-6 and TRBJ2-5, the complete variable domain reads GAGVSQSPRYKVTKRGQDVALRCDPISGHVSLYWYRQALGQGPEFLTYFNYEAQQDKSGLPNDRFSAERPEGSISTLTIQRTEQRDSAMYRCASSARTGRETQYFGPGTRLLVL.

This clonotype was picked up a small number of times. The rearrangement joins TRBV4-2 to TRBJ1-1; D may be TRBD1 (5 bases). V lost 1 base and J lost 11, with 11 bases in between. CDR3 length: 12 residues. From germline, CDR1 is LGHNA and CDR2 YNFKEQ. The CDR3: CASSQVGQVAFF. The CDR3 nucleotides read TGTGCCAGCAGCCAAGTGGGGCAGGTGGCTTTCTTT.

This clonotype appeared a few times. The chain has TRBV4-2 and TRBJ2-4; D not certain. V lost 0 bases, J lost 5 bases, and 2 bases lay in between. Germline-derived CDR1 and CDR2 are LGHNA and YNFKEQ. The CDR3 consists of 12 residues. In DNA form, the CDR3 reads TGTGCCAGCAGCCAAGAGGAAAACATTCAGTACTTC. This sequence encodes CASSQEENIQYF.

V and J are TRBV5-1 and TRBJ2-3, with D possibly called TRBD1 or TRBD2 (6 bases each). Trimming took off 4 bases at V and 5 bases at J, with 23 bases between the two ends. This CDR3 contains 17 residues. CDR1 and CDR2 (germline): SGHRS, YFSETQ. The CDR3 nucleotides are TGCGCCAGCAGCGCCTCAGTATACGGGGGCGCTGGAGATACGCAGTATTTT. Protein: CASSASVYGGAGDTQYF.

The V gene is TRBV19, the J gene TRBJ2-2; D may correspond to TRBD1 or TRBD2 (5 bases each). V shed 5 bases and J shed 0 bases, with 7 bases lying between them. CDR1 is LNHDA, CDR2 SQIVND, per germline (reference sequence). This CDR3 is built from 14 residues. The CDR3 is CASSVGPNTGELFF. The CDR3 nucleotides read TGTGCCAGTAGTGTGGGACCGAACACCGGGGAGCTGTTTTTT. Together with reference TRBV19 and TRBJ2-2, the CDR3 gives the full variable domain: DGGITQSPKYLFRKEGQNVTLSCEQNLNHDAMYWYRQDPGQGLRLIYYSQIVNDFQKGDIAEGYSVSREKKESFPLTVTSAQKNPTAFYLCASSVGPNTGELFFGEGSRLTVL.

The V gene is TRBV2, the J gene TRBJ2-2; possible D gene TRBD2, 6 bases. With 5 bases removed from V and 0 bases from J, the gap between germline ends came to 19 bases. In germline, CDR1 is SNHLY, CDR2 FYNNEI. The CDR3 is 18 residues long. CDR3 sequence (DNA): TGTGCCAGCAGTACTTGGCCCGGGGGACCTTCGAACACCGGGGAGCTGTTTTTT. This encodes CASSTWPGGPSNTGELFF.

This clonotype has more than one count but fewer than ten. The chain joins TRBV7-8 to TRBJ2-1, with 9 bases lining up with TRBD2. The V gene's germline CDR1 is SGHVS and CDR2 FQNEAQ. The CDR3 loop spans 14 amino acids. The V and J ends lost 5 bases and 12 bases, in that order; junction bases with no gene match: 11. Here the CDR3 DNA reads TGTGCCAGCAGCGGGTTGCGGGAGGGGGGGAGGCAGTTCTTC. Translating gives CASSGLREGGRQFF.

This chain uses TRBV7-2 with TRBJ1-2; tentative D call: TRBD1 (5 bases). Deletions cut 2 bases from V and 8 bases from J, with 15 bases between. Germline values: CDR1 SGHTA, CDR2 FQGNSA. CDR3 length: 14 amino acids. CDR3 DNA: TGTGCCAGCAGCTTATGGGACCGAGCCGGCGGCTACACCTTC. Translation gives CASSLWDRAGGYTF.

V gene TRBV12-3 or TRBV12-4 combines with J gene TRBJ2-3, with TRBD2 matching 11 bases. The V segment lost 0 bases and the J segment 0 bases; nucleotides outside the gene matches: 23. The CDR3 covers 24 residues. The CDR3 loop is CASSLARGASGGLIYISSTDTQYF. The CDR3 nucleotides read TGTGCCAGCAGTTTAGCGCGTGGGGCTAGCGGGGGGCTTATTTATATATCTAGCACAGATACGCAGTATTTT.